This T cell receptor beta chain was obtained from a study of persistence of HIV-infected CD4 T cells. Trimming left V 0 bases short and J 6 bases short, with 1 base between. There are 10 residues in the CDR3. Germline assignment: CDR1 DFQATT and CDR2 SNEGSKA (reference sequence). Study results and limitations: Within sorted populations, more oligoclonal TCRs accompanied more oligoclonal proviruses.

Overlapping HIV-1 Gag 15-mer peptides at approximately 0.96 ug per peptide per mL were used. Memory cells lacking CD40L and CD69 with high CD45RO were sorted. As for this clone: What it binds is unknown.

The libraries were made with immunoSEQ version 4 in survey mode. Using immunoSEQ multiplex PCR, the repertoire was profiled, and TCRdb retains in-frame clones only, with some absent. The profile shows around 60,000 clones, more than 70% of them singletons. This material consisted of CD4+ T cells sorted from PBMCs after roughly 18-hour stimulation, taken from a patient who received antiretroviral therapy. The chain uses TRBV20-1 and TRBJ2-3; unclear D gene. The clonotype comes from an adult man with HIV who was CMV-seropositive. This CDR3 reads CSAREDTQYF. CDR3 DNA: TGCAGTGCTAGAGAGGATACGCAGTATTTT.